The clone carrying this T cell receptor (beta chain) has more than one count but fewer than ten. Antigen specificity is unknown. Germline V gene sequence: CDR1 MNHEY, CDR2 SMNVEV (reference sequence). The germline V and J ends were trimmed by 3 bases and 6 bases, with 12 bases remaining between them. The CDR3 contains 13 residues. No infections or other immune events were documented during collection. Repertoires were generated with immunoSEQ multiplex PCR, while TCRdb's copy carries only in-frame clones and drops some. The table has about 80,000 clones, roughly 84% seen once. The data are from a study of identifying expanded T cells in peripheral blood. Findings of the study overall: Technical replicates showed roughly 1.2 changed clones; around two weeks 15 to 20; four weeks 19. Approximately 2-week clone count variance significantly increased as total template count grew.

The sequence derives from a person between 18 and 75 years old in good health. Sequencing used blood. The chain employs TRBV27 and TRBJ2-7; possible D gene TRBD2, 6 bases. CDR3 protein: CASSFQVGGEQYF. The DNA for the CDR3 is TGTGCCAGCAGTTTTCAGGTGGGAGGCGAGCAGTACTTC.